Below are 23 T cell receptor beta chains sequenced from a single sample in a study of blood T cells in healthy people across ages. Through a sample-barcoded 5' primer and a J-beta primer mix, a second PCR was run for about 7 to 12 cycles. MiXCR, applied by TCRdb to the 5' RACE reads, yields one record per CDR3 protein. The table shows fewer than 900,000 distinct CDR3 sequences, with 40% to 45% occurring only once. The sample comprised blood. The receptors come from a woman in her fifties or sixties in good health.

This clonotype occurred a few times. This chain uses TRBV20-1 with TRBJ2-4; no clear D. The CDR3 has 16 residues. Germline assignment: CDR1 DFQATT and CDR2 SNEGSKA (reference sequence). V lost 0 bases and J 0 bases, leaving 12 bases between the germline ends. Here the CDR3 reads CSARDPAPIAKNIQYF. The DNA of the CDR3 is TGCAGTGCTAGAGATCCGGCCCCCATAGCCAAAAACATTCAGTACTTC.

This clonotype was recorded only once. Sequence at one end of the junction differs from germline and may be a read error. The V and J genes are TRBV10-3 and TRBJ2-7; D possibly uses TRBD1 or TRBD2 (5 bases each). The CDR3 is 12 amino acids. Germline V gives CDR1 ENHRY, CDR2 SYGVKD. In nucleotides, the CDR3 is TGTGCCAGCAGTGGGGACCCGGACGAGCAGTACTTC. As protein: CASSGDPDEQYF.

The chain recombines TRBV6-1 with TRBJ1-1, with D possibly matching TRBD1 (5 bases). CDR1 is MNHNS and CDR2 is SASEGT in the germline V gene. V shed 2 bases and J shed 11 bases, with 12 bases lying between them. CDR3 length: 12 amino acids. The CDR3 DNA follows: TGTGCCAGCAGTGAATCTGGGACCATCGCTTTCTTT. Translated, it gives CASSESGTIAFF.

Many counts were recorded for this clonotype. This sequence joins TRBV12-3 or TRBV12-4 and TRBJ2-1; no clear D gene. The CDR3 extends over 15 amino acids. V lost 2 bases and J lost 0, with 8 bases in between. The CDR3 DNA reads TGTGCCAGCAGTTTATGGGTTAGCTCCTACAATGAGCAGTTCTTC. It translates to CASSLWVSSYNEQFF.

A few counts support this clonotype. The chain carries TRBV11-2 and TRBJ1-2; D unresolved. Germline CDR1 and CDR2: SGHAT and FQNNGV. V was shortened by 2 bases and J by 9 bases, with 13 bases between the two germline ends. The CDR3 runs to 13 residues. CDR3 in DNA: TGTGCCAGCAGCTTAAGCTCAGACCTTCGCTACACCTTC. The encoded protein is CASSLSSDLRYTF.

The chain recombines TRBV28 with TRBJ2-1; D is uncertain. V was cut by 5 bases and J by 6 bases, with 14 bases left in between. The germline CDR1 and CDR2 sequences are MDHEN and SYDVKM. The CDR3 consists of 14 residues. CDR3: CASSVPLGGNEQFF. DNA for the CDR3: TGTGCCAGCAGTGTACCCCTCGGTGGCAATGAGCAGTTCTTC.

V gene TRBV7-2 combines with J gene TRBJ2-7; D uncertain. CDR1 is SGHTA, CDR2 FQGNSA, per germline. This CDR3 spans 14 amino acids. The V end was cut by 1 base, the J end by 3 bases, with 10 bases between. The CDR3 DNA is TGTGCCAGCAGCTTAGATACCCCCAACTACGAGCAGTACTTC. This translates into CASSLDTPNYEQYF.

This clonotype was counted a few times. V and J are TRBV9 and TRBJ2-4; perhaps TRBD2 as D (6 bases). The DNA matches TRBJ2-7 better at its end, which makes the J call doubtful. The CDR3 covers 12 residues. Germline CDR1 reads SGDLS; CDR2 reads YYNGEE. For the CDR3, the DNA is TGTGCCAGCAGTAGAGGGGAGGACGAGCAGTACTTC. This codes for CASSRGEDEQYF.

The chain is built from TRBV29-1 and TRBJ2-7; D is perhaps TRBD1 (6 bases). The J call is uncertain, as TRBJ2-5 better fits the DNA end. CDR3 length equals 14 residues. Germline-derived CDR1 and CDR2 are SQVTM and ANQGSEA. The CDR3 here is CSVEAGQPQETQYF. CDR3 bases: TGCAGCGTTGAAGCCGGACAGCCTCAAGAGACCCAGTACTTC.

The gene calls are TRBV30 and TRBJ1-6; D perhaps matches TRBD1 (6 bases). Germline assignment: CDR1 GTSNPN and CDR2 SVGIG (reference sequence). CDR3 length equals 14 residues. V was trimmed by 3 bases and J by 10 bases, leaving 16 bases between them. The CDR3 region is CAWRTGRGRSPLHF. In nucleotides, the CDR3 is TGTGCCTGGAGAACAGGCAGGGGAAGGTCACCCCTCCACTTT. Full variable domain (remainder filled in from reference TRBV30 and TRBJ1-6): SQTIHQWPATLVQPVGSPLSLECTVEGTSNPNLYWYRQAAGRGLQLLFYSVGIGQISSEVPQNLSASRPQDRQFILSSKKLLLSDSGFYLCAWRTGRGRSPLHFGNGTRLTVT.

This clonotype was recorded only once. The V and J genes are TRBV4-1 and TRBJ1-2, with D perhaps matching TRBD1 (6 bases). CDR3 size: 20 residues. The germline CDR1 and CDR2 sequences are MGHRA and YSYEKL. V lost 0 bases, J lost 5 bases, and 28 bases lay in between. CDR3: CASSQDEKRAGTFEWYGYTF. In nucleotides, the CDR3 is TGCGCCAGCAGCCAAGATGAGAAACGCGCCGGGACATTCGAATGGTATGGCTACACCTTC.

This clonotype was counted at least ten times. The chain has TRBV4-3 and TRBJ2-7, with D perhaps TRBD1 (6 bases). In germline, CDR1 is LGHNA, CDR2 YSLEER. The CDR3 totals 16 residues. Trimming pared 0 bases from V and 9 bases from J, leaving 21 bases between. The CDR3 bases are TGCGCCAGCAGCCAAGACCGAGGGGGTCTTAATCCCTGGCAGTACTTC. Its protein product is CASSQDRGGLNPWQYF.

This clonotype was observed once. The chain employs TRBV10-3 and TRBJ2-1; D gene uncertain. Trimming pared 10 bases from V and 6 bases from J, leaving 10 bases between. The length of the CDR3 is 11 residues. Germline V gene data show CDR1 as ENHRY and CDR2 as SYGVKD. The CDR3 protein is CATSASNEQFF. CDR3 nucleotides: TGTGCCACGTCGGCCTCCAATGAGCAGTTCTTC.

This chain links TRBV27 with TRBJ2-7, with TRBD1 as a possible D gene (5 bases). CDR1 is MNHEY and CDR2 is SMNVEV in the germline V gene (reference sequence). V dropped 5 bases and J dropped 5 bases, with 13 bases sitting between them. The CDR3 covers 13 residues. The CDR3 reads CASSVTEVHEQYF. CDR3 DNA: TGTGCCAGCAGTGTGACAGAAGTCCACGAGCAGTACTTC.

This clonotype was seen just once. The chain employs TRBV18 and TRBJ1-6, with TRBD1 as a possible D gene (6 bases). Trimming removed 5 bases at V and 5 bases at J, with 16 bases between. Germline loops: CDR1 KGHSH, CDR2 LQKENI. CDR3 length equals 16 residues. Here the CDR3 DNA reads TGTGCCAGCTCATCCCGGACACAGGGTGATAATTCACCCCTCCACTTT. It yields the protein CASSSRTQGDNSPLHF.

For this clonotype: The junction departs from germline at one end; a sequencing error may be responsible. This chain uses TRBV18 with TRBJ1-2; D unclear. The CDR3 is 13 residues long. CDR1 and CDR2 (germline): KGHSH, LQKENI. The CDR3, as DNA: TGTGCCAGCTTACCATCCCTGGGCTATGGCTACACCTTC. Amino acids: CASLPSLGYGYTF.

The chain couples TRBV6-6 to TRBJ2-7; maybe TRBD2 (6 bases). The ends were cut back, 10 bases at V and 2 bases at J, with 15 bases in the middle. The CDR3 runs to 13 residues. Germline CDR1 MNHNY, CDR2 SVGAGI (reference sequence). In DNA, the CDR3 is TGTGCCACACGACAGCGGGCAACCTACGAGCAGTACTTC. Encoded protein: CATRQRATYEQYF.

This clonotype has more than one count but fewer than ten. DNA of the CDR3: TGTGCCAGCAGCTCCCTTCCCGGGACAGGGTCCTTCTCTGGGGCCAACGTCCTGACTTTC. It translates to CASSSLPGTGSFSGANVLTF. The chain carries TRBV7-8 and TRBJ2-6, with 9 bases lining up with TRBD1. The germline V gene encodes CDR1 SGHVS and CDR2 FQNEAQ. The V and J ends lost 4 bases and 0 bases, in that order; junction bases with no gene match: 13. The CDR3 spans 20 residues.

This chain joins TRBV6-2 or TRBV6-3 and TRBJ2-4; the D gene is possibly TRBD1 (5 bases). CDR1 is MNHEY, CDR2 SVGEGT, per germline. This CDR3 contains 17 residues. V was clipped by 0 bases and J by 1 base, with 13 bases between them. DNA of the CDR3: TGTGCCAGCAGTTACTCCCAGGCAGGGATGGCCAAAAACATTCAGTACTTC. Translating gives CASSYSQAGMAKNIQYF.

The J gene is TRBJ2-7, the V gene TRBV18; D not certain. V lost 2 bases, J lost 2 bases, and 13 bases lay in between. The germline V gene has CDR1 KGHSH and CDR2 LQKENI. The CDR3 has 15 residues. This CDR3 is CASSPTETPAYEQYF. CDR3 sequence (DNA): TGTGCCAGCTCACCAACGGAAACTCCAGCCTACGAGCAGTACTTC. The full variable domain, its missing parts supplied by reference TRBV18 and TRBJ2-7, is NAGVMQNPRHLVRRRGQEARLRCSPMKGHSHVYWYRQLPEEGLKFMVYLQKENIIDESGMPKERFSAEFPKEGPSILRIQQVVRGDSAAYFCASSPTETPAYEQYFGPGTRLTVT.

This sequence joins TRBV6-6 and TRBJ2-3; TRBD1 is a possible D gene (6 bases). V was shortened by 0 bases and J by 2 bases, with 12 bases between the two germline ends. Per the germline V gene, CDR1 is MNHNY and CDR2 is SVGAGI (reference sequence). The CDR3 is made up of 16 amino acids. Written as DNA, the CDR3 is TGTGCCAGCAGTTACTCGCGACAGGTGGACACAGATACGCAGTATTTT. This codes for CASSYSRQVDTDTQYF.

The V call is TRBV3-1, the J call TRBJ2-4; D is ambiguous. Trimming cost V 3 bases and J 0 bases, with 12 bases left between them. Germline values: CDR1 LGHDT, CDR2 YNNKEL (reference sequence). The CDR3 spans 16 residues. This chain's CDR3 is CASSHTRILAKNIQYF. For the CDR3, the DNA is TGTGCCAGCAGCCATACCAGGATACTAGCCAAAAACATTCAGTACTTC.

This clonotype was detected only a few times. This chain connects TRBV29-1 to TRBJ1-1; tentative D call: TRBD1 (5 bases). This CDR3 is built from 13 residues. The V and J ends lost 7 bases and 6 bases respectively, with 18 bases between them. Per the germline V gene, CDR1 is SQVTM and CDR2 is ANQGSEA. The CDR3 loop is CSGGEPNAPEAFF. As DNA, the CDR3 is TGCAGCGGGGGCGAGCCCAACGCCCCTGAAGCTTTCTTT.